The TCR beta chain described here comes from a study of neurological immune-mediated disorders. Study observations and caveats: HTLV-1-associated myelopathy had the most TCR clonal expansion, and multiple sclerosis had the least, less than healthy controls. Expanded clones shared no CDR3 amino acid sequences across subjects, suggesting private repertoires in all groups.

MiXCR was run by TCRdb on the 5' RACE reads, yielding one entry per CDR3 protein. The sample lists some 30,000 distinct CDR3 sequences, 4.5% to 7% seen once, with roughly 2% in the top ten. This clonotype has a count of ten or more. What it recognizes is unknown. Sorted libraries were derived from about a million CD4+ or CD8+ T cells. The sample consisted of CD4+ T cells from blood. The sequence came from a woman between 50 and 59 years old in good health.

CDR3 coding DNA: TGTGCCAGCAGCCAAAGAGGGGGGAACGGCTACACCTTC. Protein product: CASSQRGGNGYTF. The chain joins TRBV27 to TRBJ1-2; the D gene is possibly TRBD1 (6 bases). The CDR3 is 13 amino acids. V dropped 6 bases and J dropped 8 bases, with 16 bases sitting between them. Germline-derived CDR1 and CDR2 are MNHEY and SMNVEV (reference sequence).